This T cell receptor (beta chain) was sequenced in a study of blood T cell repertoires in COVID-19. The overall study: From T cells, B-cell-depleted T cells, or PBMCs came the material, which was cDNA or gDNA.

Participants in the exposed group had met a COVID-19 case in the 2 weeks before joining the study. After removal of 0 bases from V and 6 bases from J, the junction contained 7 bases not matched to a gene. Germline lookup yields CDR1 SGDLS and CDR2 YYNGEE. CDR3 length: 15 amino acids. Profiling relied on immunoSEQ multiplex PCR, and the TCRdb table lists in-frame clones only, not all of them. Of about 240,000 clones in the sample, 83% were seen once. The chain carries TRBV9 and TRBJ2-7, with 9 bases matching TRBD2. Sequenced material: PBMCs or T cells enriched from blood (not recorded which). The receptor comes from a woman in her forties who had been exposed to COVID-19. CDR3 sequence reads: CASSVDGGGAGEQYF. The CDR3 region has the DNA TGTGCCAGCAGCGTAGATGGCGGGGGGGCCGGCGAGCAGTACTTC. Using reference TRBV9 and TRBJ2-7 for the parts outside the CDR3, the full variable domain is DSGVTQTPKHLITATGQRVTLRCSPRSGDLSVYWYQQSLDQGLQFLIQYYNGEERAKGNILERFSAQQFPDLHSELNLSSLELGDSALYFCASSVDGGGAGEQYFGPGTRLTVT.